This TCR beta chain came from a study of T cell changes during pregnancy in multiple sclerosis. With 2 bases removed from V and 5 bases from J, the gap between germline ends came to 9 bases. CDR3 length: 13 residues. Germline values: CDR1 KGHSH, CDR2 LQKENI. TCRdb's table, derived via immunoSEQ multiplex PCR, lists solely in-frame clones and lacks some. The sample has 79,000 or so clones; approximately 86% are singletons. The V and J genes are TRBV18 and TRBJ2-5; D unclear. The source material was peripheral blood, sampled before pregnancy. The sequence was collected from a female donor with multiple sclerosis, enrolled in a pregnancy study. The CDR3 protein is CASSPSNRETQYF. The CDR3 region has the DNA TGTGCCAGCTCACCAAGCAACCGGGAGACCCAGTACTTC. Full variable domain (remainder filled in from reference TRBV18 and TRBJ2-5): NAGVMQNPRHLVRRRGQEARLRCSPMKGHSHVYWYRQLPEEGLKFMVYLQKENIIDESGMPKERFSAEFPKEGPSILRIQQVVRGDSAAYFCASSPSNRETQYFGPGTRLLVL.